Listed here are 20 T cell receptor beta chains from one sample, sequenced in a study of CD8 T cells in Susac syndrome. RNA amounts of roughly 0.45 to 1 ug underwent reverse transcription with random hexamers. TCRdb fed the immunoSEQ multiplex PCR reads into MiXCR, producing one record per CDR3 protein. The sample consists of approximately 190,000 distinct CDR3 sequences, 95% of them appearing once. The sample comprised CD8+ T cells from PBMCs. These receptors were obtained from a human donor with Susac syndrome.

The rearrangement joins TRBV3-1 to TRBJ2-7; perhaps TRBD2 as D (5 bases). Looked up from germline, CDR1 is LGHDT and CDR2 is YNNKEL (reference sequence). The CDR3 length is 17 residues. The germline V and J ends were trimmed by 1 base and 4 bases, with 20 bases remaining between them. In nucleotides, the CDR3 is TGTGCCAGCAGCCAAGGCGGGTACACGGCAGTATATTACGAGCAGTACTTC. Its protein is CASSQGGYTAVYYEQYF.

This rearrangement joins TRBV6-5 to TRBJ2-5; 10 bases are shared with TRBD2. V was clipped by 2 bases and J by 5 bases; unmatched bases: 2. The CDR3 extends over 14 amino acids. Germline V gene sequence: CDR1 MNHEY, CDR2 SVGAGI. The CDR3 bases are TGTGCCAGCAGTTACCTAGCGGGGGATGAGACCCAGTACTTC. Its translation is CASSYLAGDETQYF.

The V gene is TRBV24-1, the J gene TRBJ2-3; 7 positions agree with TRBD2. The V gene end was trimmed by 6 bases and the J gene end by 2 bases; junction bases not matched to a gene: 4. Per germline, CDR1 KGHDR and CDR2 SFDVKD. This CDR3 comprises 14 residues. CDR3 in amino acids: CATSTGGLTDTQYF. CDR3 bases: TGTGCCACCAGTACGGGGGGACTCACAGATACGCAGTATTTT.

The chain recombines TRBV12-3 or TRBV12-4 with TRBJ1-1; 7 bases are a match to TRBD1. The CDR3 spans 12 residues. The trim removed 6 bases at V and 7 bases at J, leaving 5 bases unmatched. CDR3 loop: CASSRGTDEAFF. The CDR3 DNA sequence: TGTGCCAGCAGCCGAGGGACAGATGAAGCTTTCTTT.

The chain carries TRBV19 and TRBJ2-7; TRBD1 is a possible D gene (6 bases). CDR3 size: 15 residues. The ends were cut back, 6 bases at V and 4 bases at J, with 19 bases in the middle. Germline V lookup: CDR1 LNHDA, CDR2 SQIVND (reference sequence). The CDR3 spells CASSPNRDTQYEQYF. The CDR3 bases are TGTGCCAGTAGCCCAAACCGGGACACTCAATACGAGCAGTACTTC.

V and J are TRBV6-5 and TRBJ2-1; D not resolved. V shed 2 bases and J shed 8 bases, with 4 bases lying between them. The CDR3 is 11 amino acids. Germline V gene sequence: CDR1 MNHEY, CDR2 SVGAGI. The CDR3 loop is CASSYKDEQFF. The DNA of the CDR3 is TGTGCCAGCAGTTACAAGGATGAGCAGTTCTTC.

The chain employs TRBV20-1 and TRBJ2-7; 8 positions agree with TRBD1. Per germline, CDR1 DFQATT and CDR2 SNEGSKA (reference sequence). The CDR3 is 15 amino acids. Trimming removed 3 bases from V and 3 bases from J; junction bases left unmatched: 10. The CDR3, as DNA: TGCAGTGCTAGGGACGACAGGGGCTATCGCTACGAGCAGTACTTC. Its translation: CSARDDRGYRYEQYF.

J is TRBJ1-5 and V is TRBV4-1, with 8 bases identical to TRBD1. The germline CDR1 and CDR2 sequences are MGHRA and YSYEKL. The CDR3 runs 16 residues. The V segment lost 3 bases and the J segment 2 bases; nucleotides outside the gene matches: 6. CDR3 in amino acids: CASSQPPGGGNQPQHF. The CDR3 nucleotides read TGCGCCAGCAGCCAGCCCCCAGGGGGCGGCAATCAGCCCCAGCATTTT.

The gene calls are TRBV9 and TRBJ2-7; tentatively, D is TRBD1 or TRBD2 (5 bases each). V was pared by 3 bases and J by 5 bases, with 9 bases between. Germline V lookup: CDR1 SGDLS, CDR2 YYNGEE. The CDR3 loop spans 12 amino acids. The CDR3 nucleotides are TGTGCCAGCAGCGGAGGGGACCACGAGCAGTACTTC. This encodes CASSGGDHEQYF. Together with reference TRBV9 and TRBJ2-7, the CDR3 gives the full variable domain: DSGVTQTPKHLITATGQRVTLRCSPRSGDLSVYWYQQSLDQGLQFLIQYYNGEERAKGNILERFSAQQFPDLHSELNLSSLELGDSALYFCASSGGDHEQYFGPGTRLTVT.

With respect to this clonotype: One end of the junction does not line up with germline, which may come from a read error. V usage is TRBV20-1 and J usage is TRBJ2-5; 7 nucleotides match TRBD2. This CDR3 is built from 14 residues. Germline V CDR1 and CDR2: DFQATT, SNEGSKA (reference sequence). CDR3 DNA sequence: TGCAGTGCGAGAGCGGGGACGGGTTGGGAGACCCAGTACTTC. It specifies CSARAGTGWETQYF.

The chain links TRBV9 to TRBJ1-2, with 11 bases matching TRBD1. The CDR3 length is 15 residues. V gave up 3 bases and J gave up 2 bases; unmatched junction bases: 3. Germline V CDR1 and CDR2: SGDLS, YYNGEE. The CDR3 region has the DNA TGTGCCAGCAGCGCGGGGACAGGGGGAAACTATGGCTACACCTTC. Translating it yields CASSAGTGGNYGYTF.

The chain is built from TRBV13 and TRBJ1-3; D is unresolved. CDR1 is PRHDT, CDR2 FYEKMQ, per germline (reference sequence). V was pared by 8 bases and J by 0 bases, with 5 bases between. The CDR3 extends over 12 amino acids. This CDR3 reads CASCSSGNTIYF. DNA of the CDR3: TGTGCCAGCTGTAGCTCTGGAAACACCATATATTTT.

The chain carries TRBV5-6 and TRBJ2-7; 11 positions agree with TRBD2. V shed 4 bases and J 12 bases; nucleotides not matched to a gene: 6. This CDR3 is 12 amino acids long. In germline, CDR1 is SGHDT, CDR2 YYEEEE. The CDR3 DNA is TGTGCCAGCAGCAGTCTTAGCGGGAGGGGGTACTTC. Translated: CASSSLSGRGYF.

The chain combines TRBV29-1 with TRBJ1-5; 11 nucleotides match TRBD1. Per the germline V gene, CDR1 is SQVTM and CDR2 is ANQGSEA. V lost 4 bases to trimming and J lost 5 bases; unmatched junction nucleotides: 1. The CDR3 has 13 amino acids. CDR3 residues: CSVAGQGDQPQHF. The CDR3 DNA reads as TGCAGCGTTGCGGGACAGGGGGATCAGCCCCAGCATTTT.

The chain joins TRBV3-1 to TRBJ1-2; possible D gene TRBD1, 5 bases. The CDR3 has 11 amino acids. Looked up from germline, CDR1 is LGHDT and CDR2 is YNNKEL (reference sequence). V shed 2 bases and J shed 8 bases, with 6 bases lying between them. CDR3 nucleotide sequence: TGTGCCAGCAGCCAATCAGGGGGCTACACCTTC. This codes for CASSQSGGYTF.

The chain has TRBV28 and TRBJ2-3; D call uncertain. V lost 3 bases to trimming and J lost 2 bases, with 24 bases between them. CDR3 length: 19 residues. Germline V CDR1 and CDR2: MDHEN, SYDVKM. CDR3 region: CASSFPPLLNTDHTDTQYF. The CDR3 coding sequence is TGTGCCAGCAGTTTCCCTCCTTTACTGAACACGGACCACACAGATACGCAGTATTTT.

The chain couples TRBV19 to TRBJ1-2; unclear D gene. Germline loops: CDR1 LNHDA, CDR2 SQIVND (reference sequence). This CDR3 has 12 residues. V gave up 5 bases and J gave up 1 base, with 5 bases separating them. As DNA, the CDR3 is TGTGCCAGTAGTCCGAATAACTATGGCTACACCTTC. Translation gives CASSPNNYGYTF. The full variable domain, in which reference TRBV19 and TRBJ1-2 provide the parts outside the CDR3, is DGGITQSPKYLFRKEGQNVTLSCEQNLNHDAMYWYRQDPGQGLRLIYYSQIVNDFQKGDIAEGYSVSREKKESFPLTVTSAQKNPTAFYLCASSPNNYGYTFGSGTRLTVV.

CDR3 in DNA: TGCAGTGTGACGGGGGGGCGTAATGAGCAGTTCTTC. Translation gives CSVTGGRNEQFF. The gene calls are TRBV20-1 and TRBJ2-1, with TRBD2 identical over 8 bases. V shed 7 bases, J shed 7 bases, and the junction held 6 bases outside the gene matches. The CDR3 extends over 12 amino acids. Germline V CDR1 and CDR2: DFQATT, SNEGSKA (reference sequence).

The chain employs TRBV27 and TRBJ2-7, with D hard to call. Trimming removed 6 bases from V and 1 base from J, with 10 bases in between. This CDR3 has 13 residues. CDR1 and CDR2 from the germline V gene are MNHEY and SMNVEV (reference sequence). The CDR3 protein is CASRIDESYEQYF. CDR3 coding DNA: TGTGCCAGCAGGATCGACGAGTCCTACGAGCAGTACTTC.

The V gene is TRBV30, the J gene TRBJ1-2, with 11 nucleotides matching TRBD1. The J segment lost 8 bases and the V segment lost 5 bases, leaving 13 bases of the junction unmatched. This CDR3 is 15 amino acids long. Germline CDR1 and CDR2: GTSNPN and SVGIG (reference sequence). CDR3 nucleotides: TGTGCCTGGGAGGATCCGGGACAGGGGGAGCGGGGCTACACCTTC. Its protein is CAWEDPGQGERGYTF.